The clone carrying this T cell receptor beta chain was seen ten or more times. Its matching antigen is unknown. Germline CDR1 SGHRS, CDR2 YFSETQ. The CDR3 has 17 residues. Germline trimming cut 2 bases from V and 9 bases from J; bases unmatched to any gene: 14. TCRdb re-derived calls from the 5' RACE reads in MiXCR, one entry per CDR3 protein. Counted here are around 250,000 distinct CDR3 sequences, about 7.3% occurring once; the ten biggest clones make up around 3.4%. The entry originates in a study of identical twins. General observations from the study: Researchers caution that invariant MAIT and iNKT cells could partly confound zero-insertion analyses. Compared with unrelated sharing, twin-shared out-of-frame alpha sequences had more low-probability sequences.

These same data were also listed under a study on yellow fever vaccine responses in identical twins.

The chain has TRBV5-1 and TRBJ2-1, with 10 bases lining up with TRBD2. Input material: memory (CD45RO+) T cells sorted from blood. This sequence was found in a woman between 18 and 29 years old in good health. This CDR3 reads CASSFRLAGEPGGEQFF. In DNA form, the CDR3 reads TGCGCCAGCAGCTTCCGACTAGCGGGTGAGCCCGGCGGTGAGCAGTTCTTC.